This T cell receptor beta chain is drawn from a study of cytomegalovirus exposure and HLA in healthy donors. PCR involved 60 Vbeta and 13 Jbeta primers. This table comes from immunoSEQ multiplex PCR, and its TCRdb copy is limited to in-frame clones, with some not included. The table has some 170,000 clones, around 80% seen once. Findings and caveats of the study: Cytomegalovirus status was reportedly diagnosed by the classifier with high specificity and sensitivity.

In the case of this clone: No antigen is known for it.

The V segment lost 4 bases and the J segment 5 bases; nucleotides outside the gene matches: 0. Germline lookup yields CDR1 MNHNY and CDR2 SVGAGI (reference sequence). The CDR3 runs 12 residues. The TCR sequence derives from a man between 25 and 39 years old in good health and CMV-seronegative. The sequencing sample was made of PBMCs. J is TRBJ2-7 and V is TRBV6-6; 9 bases match TRBD1. The DNA of the CDR3 is TGTGCCAGCAGTTGGACAGGGGACGAGCAGTACTTC. This encodes CASSWTGDEQYF.